This TCR beta chain was captured by sequencing in a study of blood T cell repertoires in COVID-19. The germline CDR1 and CDR2 sequences are ENHRY and SYGVKD. The CDR3 runs 13 residues. The V end was cut by 11 bases, the J end by 4 bases, with 15 bases between. Measured with immunoSEQ multiplex PCR; TCRdb has only the in-frame clones, and not every one. The sample holds approximately 74,000 clones, 70% to 90% seen once. The genes are TRBV10-3 and TRBJ2-1; D may be TRBD2 (7 bases). The clonotype originates from a man aged 65-85 years with acute or convalescent COVID-19. Sequenced input: peripheral blood. The CDR3 loop reads CAVGGPIYNEQFF. The CDR3 DNA is TGTGCCGTGGGGGGGCCGATTTACAATGAGCAGTTCTTC.